The source of this TCR beta chain is a study of graft-versus-host responses after intestinal transplantation. Whole-study context: The study gave all recipients anti-thymocyte globulin induction, then tacrolimus and steroids for 2 to 3 years.

In regard to this clone: What it binds is not known.

CDR3 length: 19 residues. Germline assignment: CDR1 MGHRA and CDR2 YSYEKL. Trimming cost V 0 bases and J 0 bases; bases outside gene matches: 6. Study results and limitations: Recipient marrow harbored GvH clones, some of which surfaced first in ileum or blood. Declines in HvG clones occurring early post-transplant were associated with peak circulating GvH clone levels.

The repertoire was sequenced with immunoSEQ multiplex PCR; TCRdb's copy has only in-frame clones and lacks some. Of 74,000 or so clones in the sample, about 90% were seen once. The material sequenced was PBMCs, taken 98 days after intestinal transplantation. This TCR came from a human patient who received an intestinal transplant, so some T cells may come from the graft donor. V gene TRBV4-1 combines with J gene TRBJ2-1, with TRBD2 matching 12 bases. CDR3 in DNA: TGCGCCAGCAGCCAAGATACGCTAGCGGGGGGGAGCTCCTACAATGAGCAGTTCTTC. Translating gives CASSQDTLAGGSSYNEQFF.